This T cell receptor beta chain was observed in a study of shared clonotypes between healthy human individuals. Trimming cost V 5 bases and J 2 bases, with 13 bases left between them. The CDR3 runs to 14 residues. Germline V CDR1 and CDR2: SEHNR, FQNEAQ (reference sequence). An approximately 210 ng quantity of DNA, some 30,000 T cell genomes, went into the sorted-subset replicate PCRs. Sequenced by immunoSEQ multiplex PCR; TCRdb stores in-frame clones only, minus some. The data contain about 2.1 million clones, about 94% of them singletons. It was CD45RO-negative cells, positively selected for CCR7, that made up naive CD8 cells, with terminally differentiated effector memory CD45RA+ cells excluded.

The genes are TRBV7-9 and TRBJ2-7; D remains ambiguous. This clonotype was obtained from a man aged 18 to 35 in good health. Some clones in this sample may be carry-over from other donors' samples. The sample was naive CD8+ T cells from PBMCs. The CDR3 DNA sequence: TGTGCCAGCAGCCCCTCCGGTGCTCCCTACGAGCAGTACTTC. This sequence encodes CASSPSGAPYEQYF.